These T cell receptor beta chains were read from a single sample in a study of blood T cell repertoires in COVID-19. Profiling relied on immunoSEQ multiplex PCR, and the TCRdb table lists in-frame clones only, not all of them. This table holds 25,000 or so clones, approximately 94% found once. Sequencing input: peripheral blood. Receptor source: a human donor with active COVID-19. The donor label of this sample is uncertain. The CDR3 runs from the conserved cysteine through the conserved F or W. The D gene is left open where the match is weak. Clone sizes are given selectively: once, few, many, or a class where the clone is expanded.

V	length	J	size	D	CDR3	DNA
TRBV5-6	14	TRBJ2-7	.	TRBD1	CASSWDRASYEQYF	TGTGCCAGCAGCTGGGACAGGGCCTCCTACGAGCAGTACTTC
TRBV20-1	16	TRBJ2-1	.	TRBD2	CSASRLAGGIYNEQFF	TGCAGTGCTAGTAGACTAGCGGGAGGTATCTACAATGAGCAGTTCTTC
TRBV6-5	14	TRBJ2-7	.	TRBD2	CASRPTSGAYEQYF	TGTGCCAGCAGACCGACTAGCGGGGCCTACGAGCAGTACTTC
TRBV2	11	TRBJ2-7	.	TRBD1	CASSGTGQQYF	TGTGCCAGCAGTGGGACAGGGCAGCAGTACTTC
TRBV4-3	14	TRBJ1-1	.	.	CASSLGLRFTEAFF	TGCGCCAGCAGCCTCGGACTTAGGTTCACTGAAGCTTTCTTT
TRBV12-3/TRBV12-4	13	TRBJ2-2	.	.	CASSLVRTGELFF	TGTGCCAGCAGTTTAGTGAGGACCGGGGAGCTGTTTTTT
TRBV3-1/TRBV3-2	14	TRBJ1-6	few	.	CASSLRDTVTPLHF	TGTGCCAGCAGCCTTCGGGACACCGTAACACCCCTCCACTTT
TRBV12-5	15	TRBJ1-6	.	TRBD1	CASGLWDSLNSPLHF	TGTGCTAGTGGTTTATGGGACAGTCTCAATTCACCCCTCCACTTT
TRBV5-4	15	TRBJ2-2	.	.	CASSLASFNTGELFF	TGTGCCAGCAGCTTGGCTTCCTTTAACACCGGGGAGCTGTTTTTT
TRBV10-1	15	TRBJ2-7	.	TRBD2	CASSEAGAHWSEQYF	TGCGCCAGCAGTGAAGCGGGGGCGCATTGGAGCGAGCAGTACTTC
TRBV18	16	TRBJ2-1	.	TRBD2	CASSRDSGRALDEQFF	TGTGCCAGCTCACGGGATAGCGGGAGGGCCCTCGATGAGCAGTTCTTC
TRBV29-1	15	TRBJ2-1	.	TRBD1	CSVEERQGEGNEQFF	TGCAGCGTTGAAGAGCGGCAGGGGGAAGGCAATGAGCAGTTCTTC
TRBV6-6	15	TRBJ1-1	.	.	CASSYSRGSNTEAFF	TGTGCCAGCAGTTACTCGCGGGGTTCCAACACTGAAGCTTTCTTT
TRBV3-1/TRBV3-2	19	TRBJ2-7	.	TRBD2	CASSQATTSGGLRSYEQYF	TGTGCCAGCAGCCAAGCAACGACTAGCGGGGGCCTAAGATCCTACGAGCAGTACTTC
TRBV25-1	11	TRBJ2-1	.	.	CASSRGNEQFF	TGTGCCAGCAGTAGAGGAAATGAGCAGTTCTTC
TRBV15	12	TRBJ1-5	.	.	CATSRTGQPQHF	TGTGCCACCAGCAGGACTGGCCAGCCCCAGCATTTT
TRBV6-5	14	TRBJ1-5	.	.	CASRQNVNNQPQHF	TGTGCCAGCAGGCAGAATGTCAACAATCAGCCCCAGCATTTT
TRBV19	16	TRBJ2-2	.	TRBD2	CASSISASGYGGELFF	TGTGCCAGTAGTATTTCGGCTAGCGGGTATGGAGGGGAGCTGTTTTTT
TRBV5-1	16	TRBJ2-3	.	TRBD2	CASSLDSGLLSDTQYF	TGCGCCAGCAGCTTGGATTCGGGACTACTGTCAGATACGCAGTATTTT
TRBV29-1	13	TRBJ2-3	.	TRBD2	CSVSGGATDTQYF	TGCAGCGTTAGCGGGGGAGCCACAGATACGCAGTATTTT
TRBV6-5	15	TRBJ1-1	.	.	CASSNLPGTNTEAFF	TGTGCCAGCAGTAACCTCCCCGGGACAAACACTGAAGCTTTCTTT
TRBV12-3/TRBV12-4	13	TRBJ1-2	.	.	CASSLGGPGGYTF	TGTGCCAGCAGTTTGGGGGGGCCGGGTGGCTACACCTTC
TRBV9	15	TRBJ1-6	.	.	CASSGHRARSSPLHF	TGTGCCAGCAGCGGACACAGGGCCCGTAGTTCACCCCTCCACTTT
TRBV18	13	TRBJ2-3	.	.	CASSPLLTDTQYF	TGTGCCAGCTCACCACTCCTCACAGATACGCAGTATTTT
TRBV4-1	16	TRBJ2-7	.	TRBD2	CASSQVPSGGSYEQYF	TGCGCCAGCAGCCAAGTCCCTAGCGGGGGCTCCTACGAGCAGTACTTC
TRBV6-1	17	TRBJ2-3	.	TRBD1	CASSEEGQIPGSDTQYF	TGTGCCAGCAGTGAAGAGGGACAGATCCCAGGTTCAGATACGCAGTATTTT
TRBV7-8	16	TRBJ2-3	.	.	CASSLVSGGATDTQYF	TGTGCCAGCAGCTTAGTTTCGGGTGGAGCAACAGATACGCAGTATTTT
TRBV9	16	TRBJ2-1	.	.	CASSVVPLLQSGEQFF	TGTGCCAGCAGCGTAGTTCCCCTCCTACAATCGGGTGAGCAGTTCTTC
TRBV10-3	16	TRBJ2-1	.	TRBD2	CAISESVSGGNNEQFF	TGTGCCATCAGTGAGTCGGTTAGCGGGGGTAACAATGAGCAGTTCTTC
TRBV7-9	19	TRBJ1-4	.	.	CASSLGGWSGPRREEKLFF	TGTGCCAGCAGCTTAGGCGGGTGGTCAGGGCCACGGCGGGAGGAAAAACTGTTTTTT
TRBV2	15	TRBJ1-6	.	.	CASREQGGFNSPLHF	TGTGCCAGCAGGGAACAGGGAGGGTTCAATTCACCCCTCCACTTT
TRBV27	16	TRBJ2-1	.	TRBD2	CASSLYRLAGVDEQFF	TGTGCCAGCAGTTTATATCGACTAGCGGGGGTGGATGAGCAGTTCTTC
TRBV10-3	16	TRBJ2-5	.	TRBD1	CAISESGDRGIETQYF	TGTGCCATCAGTGAGTCTGGGGACAGGGGGATTGAGACCCAGTACTTC
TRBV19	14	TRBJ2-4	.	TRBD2	CASRGLAGVDIQYF	TGTGCCAGTAGGGGCCTAGCGGGGGTTGACATTCAGTACTTC
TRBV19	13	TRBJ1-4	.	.	CASRQGTNEKLFF	TGTGCCAGTAGACAGGGCACTAATGAAAAATTGTTTTTT
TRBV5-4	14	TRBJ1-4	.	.	CASSEGRAGEKLFF	TGTGCCAGCAGCGAAGGCAGGGCCGGGGAAAAACTGTTTTTT
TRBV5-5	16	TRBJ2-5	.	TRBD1	CASRHRGAVGQETQYF	TGTGCCAGCAGACACAGGGGGGCGGTCGGACAAGAGACCCAGTACTTC
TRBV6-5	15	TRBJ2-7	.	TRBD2	CASSYSSGRVNEQYF	TGTGCCAGCAGTTACTCGAGCGGGAGGGTAAACGAGCAGTACTTC
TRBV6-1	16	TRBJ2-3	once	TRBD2	CASSERRGGGTDTQYF	TGTGCCAGCAGTGAGAGGCGGGGGGGTGGCACAGATACGCAGTATTTT
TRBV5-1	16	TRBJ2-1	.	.	CASSLRPGVENNEQFF	TGCGCCAGCAGCCTTAGACCAGGGGTTGAGAACAATGAGCAGTTCTTC
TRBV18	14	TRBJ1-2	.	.	CASSPPITGNGYTF	TGTGCCAGCTCACCACCTATTACAGGGAATGGCTACACCTTC
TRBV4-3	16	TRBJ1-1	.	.	CASSQDLPVVNTEAFF	TGCGCCAGCAGCCAAGATCTTCCAGTTGTGAACACTGAAGCTTTCTTT
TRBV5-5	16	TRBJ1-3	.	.	CASSLFLGAAGNTIYF	TGTGCCAGCAGCTTGTTTCTGGGGGCCGCTGGAAACACCATATATTTT
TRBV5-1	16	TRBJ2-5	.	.	CASSSVGGGGRETQYF	TGCGCCAGCAGCTCGGTCGGGGGAGGTGGTAGGGAGACCCAGTACTTC
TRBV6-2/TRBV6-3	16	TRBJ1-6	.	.	CASSYSTSAGDSPLHF	TGTGCCAGCAGTTACTCGACCAGCGCGGGAGATTCACCCCTCCACTTT
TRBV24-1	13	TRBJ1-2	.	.	CATSDLPVYGYTF	TGTGCCACCAGTGATTTGCCGGTGTATGGCTACACCTTC
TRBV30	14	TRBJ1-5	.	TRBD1	CAWSFRGLNQPQHF	TGTGCCTGGAGTTTCAGGGGGCTCAATCAGCCCCAGCATTTT
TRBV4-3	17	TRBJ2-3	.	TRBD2	CASSHQLAGGSTDTQYF	TGCGCCAGCAGCCATCAACTAGCGGGGGGTAGCACAGATACGCAGTATTTT
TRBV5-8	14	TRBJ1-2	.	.	CASSWIGLNYGYTF	TGTGCCAGCAGCTGGATTGGGCTTAACTATGGCTACACCTTC